One and the same sample provided the 32 T cell receptor beta chains below, sequenced in a study of blood T cell repertoires in COVID-19. TCRdb's copy holds only in-frame clones and misses some; the assay was immunoSEQ multiplex PCR. The table includes a few hundred thousand clones, roughly 80% detected once. The sequenced sample consisted of peripheral blood. These receptors all stem from a woman aged 80 or older with acute or convalescent COVID-19.

The chain links TRBV27 to TRBJ1-1; 7 bases align to TRBD1. The CDR3 extends over 15 amino acids. The germline V gene encodes CDR1 MNHEY and CDR2 SMNVEV (reference sequence). V gave up 6 bases and J gave up 2 bases; unmatched junction bases: 9. CDR3 region: CASSTNRDRNTEAFF. DNA for the CDR3: TGTGCCAGCAGCACTAATCGGGACAGAAACACTGAAGCTTTCTTT.

The J gene is TRBJ1-1, the V gene TRBV12-5; the D is unclear. CDR1 and CDR2 from the germline V gene are LGHNT and FRNRAP. V was shortened by 7 bases and J by 1 base, with 10 bases between the two germline ends. The length of the CDR3 is 13 residues. The CDR3 region is CASVPQTNTEAFF. The CDR3, as DNA: TGTGCTAGTGTCCCACAGACGAACACTGAAGCTTTCTTT.

The chain links TRBV7-9 to TRBJ2-7; D is undetermined. The CDR3 runs 13 residues. Germline CDR1 and CDR2: SEHNR and FQNEAQ (reference sequence). Trimming stripped 2 bases from V and 3 bases from J, with 8 bases between. This CDR3 is CASSLIASYEQYF. In DNA form, the CDR3 reads TGTGCCAGCAGCTTAATCGCCAGCTACGAGCAGTACTTC.

The rearrangement uses TRBV19 and TRBJ2-2, with a possible D match to TRBD2 (5 bases). Trimming stripped 7 bases from V and 9 bases from J, with 18 bases between. The CDR3 extends over 14 amino acids. The germline gives CDR1 LNHDA, CDR2 SQIVND (reference sequence). CDR3 bases: TGTGCCAGTATTAGGACCAGCGAGGGAAGGGAGCTGTTTTTT. Amino acid sequence: CASIRTSEGRELFF. Full variable domain (outside the CDR3, taken from reference TRBV19 and TRBJ2-2): DGGITQSPKYLFRKEGQNVTLSCEQNLNHDAMYWYRQDPGQGLRLIYYSQIVNDFQKGDIAEGYSVSREKKESFPLTVTSAQKNPTAFYLCASIRTSEGRELFFGEGSRLTVL.

The V and J genes are TRBV5-5 and TRBJ2-2; no reliable D call. Germline lookup yields CDR1 SGHKS and CDR2 YYEKEE (reference sequence). V lost 5 bases and J 5 bases, leaving 10 bases between the germline ends. CDR3 length: 13 residues. CDR3 loop: CASSSTSTGELFF. CDR3 in DNA: TGTGCCAGCAGTTCCACTTCAACCGGGGAGCTGTTTTTT.

The chain carries TRBV3-1 (or the pseudogene TRBV3-2) and TRBJ2-3; 7 nucleotides align to TRBD2. The V and J ends lost 8 bases and 1 base, in that order; junction bases with no gene match: 6. The CDR3 covers 14 residues. Germline CDR1 LGHDT, CDR2 YNNKEL (reference sequence). The CDR3 region is CASAPLAGTDTQYF. Here the CDR3 DNA reads TGTGCCAGCGCCCCGCTAGCGGGCACAGATACGCAGTATTTT.

This clone showed up just once. CDR3 DNA: TGCAGTGCGGACAGGGGTATAGGCTACACCTTC. Translation gives CSADRGIGYTF. This chain uses TRBV20-1 with TRBJ1-2; 9 bases line up with TRBD1. The CDR3 has 11 amino acids. Germline trimming cut 6 bases from V and 8 bases from J; bases unmatched to any gene: 4. Germline CDR1 and CDR2: DFQATT and SNEGSKA (reference sequence).

The rearrangement links TRBV4-1 to TRBJ2-1; D may be TRBD2 (6 bases). This CDR3 contains 15 residues. Trimming shortened V by 3 bases and J by 6 bases, and 15 bases separated the two germline ends. Per germline, CDR1 MGHRA and CDR2 YSYEKL. The DNA for the CDR3 is TGCGCCAGCAGCCAGTTGGGGGGAGTATCCAATGAGCAGTTCTTC. Protein: CASSQLGGVSNEQFF.

The chain uses TRBV10-3 and TRBJ2-7; 12 bases fit TRBD2. After removal of 0 bases from V and 5 bases from J, the junction contained 2 bases not matched to a gene. The CDR3 runs 15 residues. Germline CDR1 is ENHRY and CDR2 is SYGVKD. The CDR3 sequence is CAISESTSGRNEQYF. CDR3 DNA sequence: TGTGCCATCAGTGAGTCGACTAGCGGGAGAAACGAGCAGTACTTC.

The chain carries TRBV5-1 and TRBJ2-1; possible D gene TRBD2, 5 bases. Germline V gene sequence: CDR1 SGHRS, CDR2 YFSETQ. The germline V and J ends were trimmed by 4 bases and 2 bases, with 10 bases remaining between them. This CDR3 is 14 amino acids long. The CDR3 nucleotides read TGCGCCAGCAGCCGACCGGAGGCCTACAATGAGCAGTTCTTC. This encodes CASSRPEAYNEQFF.

This clone was seen a handful of times. The V call is TRBV20-1, the J call TRBJ1-2; D not certain. The CDR3 spans 12 residues. V lost 3 bases, J lost 4 bases, and 9 bases lay in between. Per germline, CDR1 DFQATT and CDR2 SNEGSKA (reference sequence). CDR3 region: CSASPDSYGYTF. DNA for the CDR3: TGCAGTGCTAGTCCAGATTCCTATGGCTACACCTTC.

The chain couples TRBV6-2 or TRBV6-3 to TRBJ2-1; TRBD2 aligns across 7 bases. Trimming at V came to 5 bases and at J to 7 bases, leaving 11 bases not matched to a gene. The CDR3 has 15 residues. Germline assignment: CDR1 MNHEY and CDR2 SVGEGT. The CDR3 loop reads CASSRGLGEGNEQFF. The CDR3 coding sequence is TGTGCCAGCAGTCGAGGACTAGGGGAGGGGAATGAGCAGTTCTTC.

This clone was observed once. The chain joins TRBV5-4 to TRBJ2-3; weak D call: TRBD2 (6 bases). This CDR3 comprises 14 residues. The V end was cut by 4 bases, the J end by 1 base, with 10 bases between. Germline V gene data show CDR1 as SGHNT and CDR2 as YYREEE (reference sequence). The CDR3 DNA follows: TGTGCCAGCAGCACGGGCGGGGGCACAGATACGCAGTATTTT. Protein sequence: CASSTGGGTDTQYF.

This clone was observed once. This chain links TRBV6-6 with TRBJ2-7; 12 nucleotides align to TRBD2. The CDR3 has 15 amino acids. V shed 4 bases, J shed 6 bases, and the junction held 7 bases outside the gene matches. The germline V gene encodes CDR1 MNHNY and CDR2 SVGAGI (reference sequence). The CDR3 spells CASSFLAGGSSEQYF. CDR3 nucleotide sequence: TGTGCCAGCAGTTTTCTAGCGGGAGGGTCGAGCGAGCAGTACTTC.

This rearrangement joins TRBV4-2 to TRBJ1-2; 7 nucleotides align to TRBD1. Germline V CDR1 and CDR2: LGHNA, YNFKEQ. After removal of 1 base from V and 4 bases from J, the junction contained 6 bases not matched to a gene. The CDR3 is 15 amino acids. The CDR3 here is CASSQAGGGGYGYTF. The DNA for the CDR3 is TGTGCCAGCAGCCAAGCAGGAGGGGGCGGCTATGGCTACACCTTC.

This clone was recorded only once. This sequence joins TRBV10-3 and TRBJ2-1; TRBD2 aligns across 10 bases. From germline, CDR1 is ENHRY and CDR2 SYGVKD. The trim removed 4 bases at V and 8 bases at J, leaving 8 bases unmatched. The CDR3 totals 15 residues. The CDR3 spells CAISGGASGSDEQFF. The CDR3 coding sequence is TGTGCCATCAGTGGAGGGGCTAGCGGGAGCGATGAGCAGTTCTTC.

The chain is built from TRBV19 and TRBJ2-4, with 10 bases lining up with TRBD1. The CDR3 spans 18 residues. Germline-derived CDR1 and CDR2 are LNHDA and SQIVND (reference sequence). V was clipped by 4 bases and J by 0 bases; unmatched bases: 9. The CDR3 sequence is CASSRPGQGFLAKNIQYF. The CDR3 DNA reads as TGTGCCAGTAGTAGACCGGGACAGGGGTTTCTAGCCAAAAACATTCAGTACTTC.

The chain combines TRBV6-2 or TRBV6-3 with TRBJ2-7; 9 positions match TRBD1. Trimming at V came to 4 bases and at J to 8 bases, leaving 12 bases not matched to a gene. Germline values: CDR1 MNHEY, CDR2 SVGEGT. The CDR3 is made up of 15 amino acids. CDR3 bases: TGTGCCAGCAGTTCGCAGGGACAGGGCCCCCCTCAGCAGTACTTC. This translates into CASSSQGQGPPQQYF.

The chain has TRBV6-6 and TRBJ1-6, with D hard to call. The V and J ends lost 2 bases and 6 bases respectively, with 8 bases between them. The CDR3 extends over 14 amino acids. The germline V gene has CDR1 MNHNY and CDR2 SVGAGI (reference sequence). In nucleotides, the CDR3 is TGTGCCAGCAGTTACCCGGAGGCTAATTCACCCCTCCACTTT. This codes for CASSYPEANSPLHF.

The chain links TRBV6-5 to TRBJ2-5, with 7 bases lining up with TRBD1. Losses at the gene ends were 5 bases for V and 5 bases for J; bases not matched to a gene: 8. Germline values: CDR1 MNHEY, CDR2 SVGAGI. CDR3 length: 14 amino acids. CDR3 coding DNA: TGTGCCAGCAGTCCAGACAGGGACCGGGAGACCCAGTACTTC. Translation: CASSPDRDRETQYF.

This rearrangement joins TRBV7-9 to TRBJ1-1; D is unresolved. V was shortened by 1 base and J by 0 bases, with 18 bases between the two germline ends. CDR3 size: 18 residues. CDR1 SEHNR and CDR2 FQNEAQ come from the germline V gene (reference sequence). The CDR3 loop reads CASSLGPWEVDMNTEAFF. The CDR3 DNA follows: TGTGCCAGCAGCTTAGGACCCTGGGAGGTTGACATGAACACTGAAGCTTTCTTT.

This clone has only a few counts. This chain links TRBV25-1 with TRBJ1-1, with a tentative D call TRBD1 (5 bases). CDR3 length equals 13 residues. The V gene's germline CDR1 is MGHDK and CDR2 SYGVNS. V lost 2 bases to trimming and J lost 3 bases, with 7 bases between them. The CDR3 sequence is CASSEMGHTEAFF. The CDR3 nucleotides are TGTGCCAGCAGTGAAATGGGGCACACTGAAGCTTTCTTT.

This clone was counted between two and nine times. The chain links TRBV5-4 to TRBJ2-3; TRBD2 matches at 8 bases. The CDR3 consists of 18 residues. Germline V gene lookup returns CDR1 SGHNT and CDR2 YYREEE (reference sequence). After removal of 4 bases from V and 0 bases from J, the junction contained 13 bases not matched to a gene. This chain's CDR3 is CASSRGGLAGYSTDTQYF. The CDR3 coding sequence is TGTGCCAGCAGCCGCGGGGGGCTAGCGGGTTATAGCACAGATACGCAGTATTTT.

The chain has TRBV6-5 and TRBJ1-6; unclear D gene. The V and J ends lost 0 bases and 7 bases respectively, with 10 bases between them. The CDR3 has 15 residues. Germline V lookup: CDR1 MNHEY, CDR2 SVGAGI. The chain's CDR3 is CASSYSSGSNSPLHF. For the CDR3, the DNA is TGTGCCAGCAGTTACTCAAGCGGGTCGAATTCACCCCTCCACTTT.

In its sample, this clone was seen a few times. This chain uses TRBV13 with TRBJ1-4; 9 bases agree with TRBD1. CDR3 length equals 14 residues. Germline CDR1 is PRHDT and CDR2 is FYEKMQ (reference sequence). Trimming cost V 5 bases and J 12 bases; bases outside gene matches: 10. CDR3 in amino acids: CASSKRDRVRELFF. The CDR3 nucleotides read TGTGCCAGCAGCAAGAGGGACAGGGTAAGGGAACTGTTTTTT.

This clone was recorded only once. V is TRBV6-6 and J is TRBJ1-2; 7 nucleotides line up with TRBD1. This CDR3 is 15 amino acids long. Germline lookup yields CDR1 MNHNY and CDR2 SVGAGI (reference sequence). J gave up 5 bases and V 2 bases, and 8 bases lay outside the gene matches. In nucleotides, the CDR3 is TGTGCCAGCAGTTACGCCCGCGACAGGGATTATGGCTACACCTTC. It codes for CASSYARDRDYGYTF.

The chain carries TRBV18 and TRBJ2-5, with D tentatively TRBD2 (6 bases). Trimming stripped 0 bases from V and 5 bases from J, with 16 bases between. CDR3 length: 16 residues. From germline, CDR1 is KGHSH and CDR2 LQKENI. CDR3 sequence: CASSPPVRDRDETQYF. CDR3 DNA sequence: TGTGCCAGCTCACCACCTGTGCGGGACCGGGATGAGACCCAGTACTTC.

The gene calls are TRBV27 and TRBJ1-1; tentative D call: TRBD1 (6 bases). The germline CDR1 and CDR2 sequences are MNHEY and SMNVEV (reference sequence). V lost 6 bases and J lost 0, with 14 bases in between. CDR3 length: 15 amino acids. CDR3 nucleotides: TGTGCCAGCAGCACCTCCGGGACATTGAACACTGAAGCTTTCTTT. It translates to CASSTSGTLNTEAFF.

This sequence joins TRBV3-1 (or the pseudogene TRBV3-2) and TRBJ1-5, with a tentative D call TRBD1 (5 bases). CDR3 length equals 15 residues. V was trimmed by 4 bases and J by 2 bases, leaving 12 bases between them. Germline V gene sequence: CDR1 LGHDT, CDR2 YNNKEL (reference sequence). The CDR3 loop is CASSLAQGGNQPQHF. For the CDR3, the DNA is TGTGCCAGCAGCCTGGCCCAGGGTGGCAATCAGCCCCAGCATTTT.

The gene calls are TRBV18 and TRBJ1-4; tentatively, D is TRBD1 (6 bases). Trimming shortened V by 3 bases and J by 3 bases, and 14 bases separated the two germline ends. Germline-derived CDR1 and CDR2 are KGHSH and LQKENI. The length of the CDR3 is 16 residues. The CDR3 nucleotides are TGTGCCAGCTCACCGACCGGGGGGCAGGCTAATGAAAAACTGTTTTTT. It codes for CASSPTGGQANEKLFF.

The V and J genes are TRBV18 and TRBJ2-5, with a possible D match to TRBD1 (6 bases). CDR3 length equals 14 residues. Germline CDR1 and CDR2: KGHSH and LQKENI. Deletions cut 6 bases from V and 2 bases from J, with 13 bases between. The CDR3 DNA sequence: TGTGCCAGCTCTCCCCCCGGGACACAAGAGACCCAGTACTTC. This translates into CASSPPGTQETQYF.

The chain recombines TRBV19 with TRBJ2-3, with TRBD2 identical over 7 bases. CDR1 LNHDA and CDR2 SQIVND come from the germline V gene (reference sequence). V gave up 3 bases and J gave up 0 bases; unmatched junction bases: 6. This CDR3 has 16 residues. CDR3 sequence: CASSIERGSSTDTQYF. The CDR3 region has the DNA TGTGCCAGTAGTATCGAGCGGGGCTCTAGCACAGATACGCAGTATTTT.